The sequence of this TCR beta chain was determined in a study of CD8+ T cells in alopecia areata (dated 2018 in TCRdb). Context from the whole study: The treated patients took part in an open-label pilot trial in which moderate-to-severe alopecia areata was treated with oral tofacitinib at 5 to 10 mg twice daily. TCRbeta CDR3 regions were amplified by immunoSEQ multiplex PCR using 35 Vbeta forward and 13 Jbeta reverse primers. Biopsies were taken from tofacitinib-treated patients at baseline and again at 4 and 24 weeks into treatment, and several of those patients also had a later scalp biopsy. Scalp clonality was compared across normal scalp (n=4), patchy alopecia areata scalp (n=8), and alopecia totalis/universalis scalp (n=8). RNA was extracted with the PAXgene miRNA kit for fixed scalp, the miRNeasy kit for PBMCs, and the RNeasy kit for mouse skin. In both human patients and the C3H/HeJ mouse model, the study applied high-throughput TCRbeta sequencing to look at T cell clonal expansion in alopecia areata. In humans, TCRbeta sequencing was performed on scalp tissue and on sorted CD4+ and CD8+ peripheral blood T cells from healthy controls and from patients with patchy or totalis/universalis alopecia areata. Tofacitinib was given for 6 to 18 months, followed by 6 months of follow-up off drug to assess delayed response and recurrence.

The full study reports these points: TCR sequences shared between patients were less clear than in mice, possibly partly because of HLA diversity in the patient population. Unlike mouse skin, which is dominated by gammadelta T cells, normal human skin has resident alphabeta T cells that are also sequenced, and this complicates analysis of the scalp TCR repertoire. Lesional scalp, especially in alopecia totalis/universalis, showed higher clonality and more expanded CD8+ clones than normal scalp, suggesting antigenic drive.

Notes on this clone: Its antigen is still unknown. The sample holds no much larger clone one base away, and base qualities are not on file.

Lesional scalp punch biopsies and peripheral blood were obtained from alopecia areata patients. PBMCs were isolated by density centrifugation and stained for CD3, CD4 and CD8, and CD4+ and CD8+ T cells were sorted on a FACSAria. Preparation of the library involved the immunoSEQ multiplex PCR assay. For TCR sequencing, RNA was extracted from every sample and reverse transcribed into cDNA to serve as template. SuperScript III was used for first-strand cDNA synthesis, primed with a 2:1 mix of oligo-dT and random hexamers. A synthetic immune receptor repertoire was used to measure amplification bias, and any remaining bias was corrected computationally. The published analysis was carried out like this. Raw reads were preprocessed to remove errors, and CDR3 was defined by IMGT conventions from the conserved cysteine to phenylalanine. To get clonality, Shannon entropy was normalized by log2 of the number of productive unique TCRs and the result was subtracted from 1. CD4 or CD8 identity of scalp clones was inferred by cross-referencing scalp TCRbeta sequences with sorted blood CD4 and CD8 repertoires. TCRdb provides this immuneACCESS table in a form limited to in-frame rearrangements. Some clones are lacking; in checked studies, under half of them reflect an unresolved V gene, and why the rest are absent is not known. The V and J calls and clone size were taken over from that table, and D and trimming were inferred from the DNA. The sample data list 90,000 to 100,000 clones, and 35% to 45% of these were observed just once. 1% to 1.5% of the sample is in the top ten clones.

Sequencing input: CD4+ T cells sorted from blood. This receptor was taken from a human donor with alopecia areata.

The encoded CDR3 is CASSFQYQETQYF. The sequence in DNA is TGTGCCAGCAGCTTCCAGTACCAAGAGACCCAGTACTTC. The V and J genes are TRBV11-2 and TRBJ2-5, with no reliable assignment of the D segment. The CDR3 covers 13 residues, taking in both the cysteine and the phenylalanine. The retained sequence is limited to the CDR3, 39 bases, with the frame set at the first base. Trimming at the junction amounts to 3 bases on V and 0 bases on J, and the germline ends lie 5 bases apart. Looking up the germline V gene yields CDR1 SGHAT and CDR2 FQNNGV.